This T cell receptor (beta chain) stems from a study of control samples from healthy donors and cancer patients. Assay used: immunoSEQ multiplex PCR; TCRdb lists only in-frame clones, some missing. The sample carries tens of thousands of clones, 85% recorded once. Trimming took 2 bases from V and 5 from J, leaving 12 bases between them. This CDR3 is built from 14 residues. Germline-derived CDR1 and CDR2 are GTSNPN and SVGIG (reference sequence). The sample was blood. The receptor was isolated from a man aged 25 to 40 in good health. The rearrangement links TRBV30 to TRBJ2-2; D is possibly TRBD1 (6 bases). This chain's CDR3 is CAWSINRATGELFF. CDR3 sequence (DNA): TGTGCCTGGAGTATAAACAGGGCGACCGGGGAGCTGTTTTTT.